A single sample gave rise to the 2 T cell receptor beta chains below, sequenced in a study of tumor-infiltrating lymphocytes in localized non-small cell lung cancer. Measured with immunoSEQ multiplex PCR; TCRdb has only the in-frame clones, and not every one. This sample has roughly 14,000 clones; more than 60% occur once, and the top ten carry roughly 4.5%. The sequencing input was lung tumor tissue. Every receptor here comes from a human donor with non-small cell lung cancer.

This clone was seen a few times. The chain couples TRBV29-1 to TRBJ1-1; D possibly corresponds to TRBD1 (5 bases). Per germline, CDR1 SQVTM and CDR2 ANQGSEA. V dropped 2 bases and J dropped 4 bases, with 8 bases sitting between them. CDR3 size: 12 residues. The CDR3 loop is CSVEPGGTEAFF. The DNA for the CDR3 is TGCAGCGTTGAACCGGGGGGCACTGAAGCTTTCTTT.

The CDR3 DNA reads as TGTGCCAGCAGTTTCCGAAACTCTGGGGCCAACGTCCTGACTTTC. Translating gives CASSFRNSGANVLTF. The J gene is TRBJ2-6, the V gene TRBV27; D not resolved. Trimming took off 3 bases at V and 0 bases at J, with 6 bases between the two ends. This CDR3 spans 15 amino acids. Germline-derived CDR1 and CDR2 are MNHEY and SMNVEV (reference sequence).